These 4 T cell receptor beta chains came from one sample sequenced in a study of OX40 agonist ivuxolimab in advanced cancers. The repertoire was sequenced with immunoSEQ multiplex PCR; TCRdb's copy has only in-frame clones and lacks some. The profile covers around 95,000 clones, with more than 75% appearing a single time and roughly 0.75% taken by the ten largest. This specimen was CD4+ or CD8+ T cells sorted from blood, taken in a trial of the OX40 agonist ivuxolimab. Receptors were obtained from an adult with an advanced solid tumor such as melanoma, head and neck, liver or kidney cancer.

The genes are TRBV30 and TRBJ2-3; 11 bases are shared with TRBD2. J lost 0 bases, V lost 5 bases, and 7 bases had no gene match. The CDR3 has 16 amino acids. Per germline, CDR1 GTSNPN and CDR2 SVGIG (reference sequence). CDR3 loop: CAWVAGGPVSTDTQYF. CDR3 DNA sequence: TGTGCCTGGGTAGCGGGAGGGCCGGTGAGCACAGATACGCAGTATTTT. Combining the CDR3 with reference TRBV30 and TRBJ2-3 gives the whole variable domain SQTIHQWPATLVQPVGSPLSLECTVEGTSNPNLYWYRQAAGRGLQLLFYSVGIGQISSEVPQNLSASRPQDRQFILSSKKLLLSDSGFYLCAWVAGGPVSTDTQYFGPGTRLTVL.

The chain combines TRBV5-1 with TRBJ2-7; unclear D gene. The V gene lost 1 base and the J gene lost 0 bases, with 8 bases spanning the gap. This CDR3 region has 14 residues. CDR1 is SGHRS and CDR2 is YFSETQ in the germline V gene. CDR3: CASSLLGVSYEQYF. CDR3 sequence (DNA): TGCGCCAGCAGCTTGCTAGGCGTCTCCTACGAGCAGTACTTC. Complete variable domain (other parts from reference TRBV5-1 and TRBJ2-7): KAGVTQTPRYLIKTRGQQVTLSCSPISGHRSVSWYQQTPGQGLQFLFEYFSETQRNKGNFPGRFSGRQFSNSRSEMNVSTLELGDSALYLCASSLLGVSYEQYFGPGTRLTVT.

The J gene is TRBJ1-4, the V gene TRBV28; D uncertain. This CDR3 has 17 amino acids. V lost 5 bases, J lost 0 bases, and 16 bases lay in between. Germline CDR1 is MDHEN and CDR2 is SYDVKM. This CDR3 is CASSRGVSSATNEKLFF. CDR3 in DNA: TGTGCCAGCAGTCGCGGGGTTTCTAGTGCAACTAATGAAAAACTGTTTTTT.

The chain has TRBV5-6 and TRBJ1-2; 9 bases fit TRBD1. The CDR3 length is 15 residues. The V gene's germline CDR1 is SGHDT and CDR2 YYEEEE. V gave up 5 bases and J gave up 1 base; unmatched junction bases: 6. The CDR3 DNA sequence: TGTGCCAGCAGATGGGGACAGGGAGGTAACTATGGCTACACCTTC. As protein: CASRWGQGGNYGYTF.